The rows below give T cell receptor beta chains drawn from one sample of a study of blood T cell repertoires in COVID-19. Sequencing used immunoSEQ multiplex PCR; TCRdb keeps in-frame clones, though not all of them. This table holds 120,000 or so clones, roughly four fifths found once. The sequenced material came from peripheral blood. All receptors derive from a woman aged 55-75 years with acute or convalescent COVID-19. Each CDR3 is given with its conserved first and last residue. The order of the fields is CDR3 protein, V gene, J gene, clone size. Clone size is not always given. Where it is, it says once, few, many or a class for expanded clones.

cdr3_aa: CASSLWGSLNTEAFF
v_call: TRBV19
j_call: TRBJ1-1
clone_size: NA

cdr3_aa: CASSVDRDGEQYF
v_call: TRBV19
j_call: TRBJ2-7
clone_size: NA

cdr3_aa: CASSNSGQGDNEQFF
v_call: TRBV2
j_call: TRBJ2-1
clone_size: NA

cdr3_aa: CASSINAGTYTDTQYF
v_call: TRBV19
j_call: TRBJ2-3
clone_size: NA

cdr3_aa: CATLPQGKYGYTF
v_call: TRBV28
j_call: TRBJ1-2
clone_size: NA

cdr3_aa: CASSLSQGLNTEAFF
v_call: TRBV7-8
j_call: TRBJ1-1
clone_size: NA

cdr3_aa: CASTQGTGGSYGYTF
v_call: TRBV4-2
j_call: TRBJ1-2
clone_size: many

cdr3_aa: CASRLQGGEAFF
v_call: TRBV27
j_call: TRBJ1-1
clone_size: NA

cdr3_aa: CASSRQNTIANGQFF
v_call: TRBV11-2
j_call: TRBJ2-1
clone_size: few

cdr3_aa: CASSLDVAGGLDIEQFF
v_call: TRBV4-3
j_call: TRBJ2-1
clone_size: NA

cdr3_aa: CASSIAASGVGQFF
v_call: TRBV19
j_call: TRBJ2-1
clone_size: NA

cdr3_aa: CASSLSGGAYNEQFF
v_call: TRBV6-2/TRBV6-3
j_call: TRBJ2-1
clone_size: NA

cdr3_aa: CASSIGGTSGNTIYF
v_call: TRBV19
j_call: TRBJ1-3
clone_size: NA

cdr3_aa: CASSQEDLFWTRKYF
v_call: TRBV3-1/TRBV3-2
j_call: TRBJ2-7
clone_size: NA

cdr3_aa: CASSQPDRNEKLFF
v_call: TRBV6-6
j_call: TRBJ1-4
clone_size: once

cdr3_aa: CASGAENTEAFF
v_call: TRBV4-1
j_call: TRBJ1-1
clone_size: few

cdr3_aa: CASSQSWTPTGTRSYNEQFF
v_call: TRBV4-1
j_call: TRBJ2-1
clone_size: NA

cdr3_aa: CAWSRGNYGYTF
v_call: TRBV30
j_call: TRBJ1-2
clone_size: NA

cdr3_aa: CASSQAGGGQPQHF
v_call: TRBV3-1/TRBV3-2
j_call: TRBJ1-5
clone_size: NA

cdr3_aa: CASSQDFPGGGEKLFF
v_call: TRBV3-1/TRBV3-2
j_call: TRBJ1-4
clone_size: NA

cdr3_aa: CASSRTGYGNTIYF
v_call: TRBV19
j_call: TRBJ1-3
clone_size: NA

cdr3_aa: CARSRIPGGMNTEAFF
v_call: TRBV7-5
j_call: TRBJ1-1
clone_size: NA

cdr3_aa: CASSSPETGTGDQPQHF
v_call: TRBV7-8
j_call: TRBJ1-5
clone_size: NA

cdr3_aa: CASSPLGTGPVSYEQYF
v_call: TRBV18
j_call: TRBJ2-7
clone_size: NA

cdr3_aa: CASSLVRGGELFF
v_call: TRBV14
j_call: TRBJ2-2
clone_size: NA

cdr3_aa: CASSQKGRGRGEAFF
v_call: TRBV4-3
j_call: TRBJ1-1
clone_size: NA

cdr3_aa: CASSRDNNQPQHF
v_call: TRBV2
j_call: TRBJ1-5
clone_size: few

cdr3_aa: CASSSGYSNQPQHF
v_call: TRBV7-9
j_call: TRBJ1-5
clone_size: NA

cdr3_aa: CASRLTTGALEKLFF
v_call: TRBV28
j_call: TRBJ1-4
clone_size: once

cdr3_aa: CATSRDRTGGISQHF
v_call: TRBV15
j_call: TRBJ1-5
clone_size: NA

cdr3_aa: CASSRGAAGGPETQYF
v_call: TRBV11-1
j_call: TRBJ2-5
clone_size: NA

cdr3_aa: CASSPGAGNTIYF
v_call: TRBV7-7
j_call: TRBJ1-3
clone_size: NA

cdr3_aa: CASSLAGTAIEKLFF
v_call: TRBV5-1
j_call: TRBJ1-4
clone_size: NA

cdr3_aa: CASSSQGGGYGYTF
v_call: TRBV7-2
j_call: TRBJ1-2
clone_size: NA

cdr3_aa: CASSQQPQHF
v_call: TRBV6-6
j_call: TRBJ1-5
clone_size: NA

cdr3_aa: CASSLVGTRGYTF
v_call: TRBV7-9
j_call: TRBJ1-2
clone_size: NA

cdr3_aa: CASRDPGLAYGYTF
v_call: TRBV6-5
j_call: TRBJ1-2
clone_size: NA

cdr3_aa: CASSQNSGGGVGNTIYF
v_call: TRBV3-1/TRBV3-2
j_call: TRBJ1-3
clone_size: once

cdr3_aa: CASSSRTAGEKLFF
v_call: TRBV19
j_call: TRBJ1-4
clone_size: once

cdr3_aa: CASRGQGGGYTF
v_call: TRBV6-5
j_call: TRBJ1-2
clone_size: NA

cdr3_aa: CASSYRRTEAFF
v_call: TRBV11-3
j_call: TRBJ1-1
clone_size: NA

cdr3_aa: CASSRIQGHTEAFF
v_call: TRBV4-3
j_call: TRBJ1-1
clone_size: NA

cdr3_aa: CASSPQGVARQETQYF
v_call: TRBV9
j_call: TRBJ2-5
clone_size: NA

cdr3_aa: CASSNRGSPLHF
v_call: TRBV6-5
j_call: TRBJ1-6
clone_size: NA

cdr3_aa: CASSQDPRYSPLHF
v_call: TRBV3-1/TRBV3-2
j_call: TRBJ1-6
clone_size: once

cdr3_aa: CASSLVGPGGNTIYF
v_call: TRBV5-1
j_call: TRBJ1-3
clone_size: NA

cdr3_aa: CASSLRQGAKLNTEAFF
v_call: TRBV5-4
j_call: TRBJ1-1
clone_size: NA

cdr3_aa: CASSLGGFGQPQHF
v_call: TRBV5-1
j_call: TRBJ1-5
clone_size: NA

cdr3_aa: CATSDPGTGNNEQFF
v_call: TRBV24-1
j_call: TRBJ2-1
clone_size: once

cdr3_aa: CASSFPGGGNEAFF
v_call: TRBV6-5
j_call: TRBJ1-1
clone_size: NA

cdr3_aa: CASSYRGGDTEAFF
v_call: TRBV6-5
j_call: TRBJ1-1
clone_size: NA